The next 10 T cell receptor beta chains were all read from a single sample in a study of CD8+CD57+ T cells in acquired aplastic anemia. CDR3 and TCR beta VDJ profiling relied on a genomic DNA template. TCRdb fed the reads into MiXCR, producing one record per CDR3 protein. The repertoire holds 55,000 to 60,000 distinct CDR3 sequences, with roughly three fifths as singletons. The patients chosen for sequencing had shown expansion of CD8+CD57+ cells (detected by flow cytometry). The sequencing input was sorted CD4+, CD8+, or CD8+CD57+ T cells (not recorded which) from PBMCs. The receptors here all came from a human donor with aplastic anemia.

On this clonotype: It is likely a read error, because the conserved phenylalanine at the end of the CDR3 is missing. The chain joins TRBV19 to TRBJ1-1; D is possibly TRBD1 (5 bases). The CDR3 has 13 residues. The V gene lost 8 bases and the J gene lost 0 bases, with 10 bases spanning the gap. Germline V lookup: CDR1 LNHDA, CDR2 SQIVND (reference sequence). The CDR3, as DNA: TGTGCCAGTGATACAGGTATGAACACTGAAGCTTTCTCT. Translated: CASDTGMNTEAFS.

In DNA form, the CDR3 reads TGTGCCAGCAGCCCATCTCGCGGAGGCGGGGGCTATGGCTACACCTTC. The encoded protein is CASSPSRGGGGYGYTF. The chain joins TRBV3-1 to TRBJ1-2, with D possibly being TRBD1 (5 bases). This CDR3 region has 16 residues. Deletions cut 4 bases from V and 4 bases from J, with 19 bases between. In germline, CDR1 is LGHDT, CDR2 YNNKEL (reference sequence).

A few counts support this clonotype. CDR3 DNA sequence: TGTGCCAGCGGCTTCTTAGCGGGGCCGGGGGAGACCCAGTACTTC. This gives the protein CASGFLAGPGETQYF. The chain uses TRBV27 and TRBJ2-5; 8 bases map to TRBD2. Germline lookup yields CDR1 MNHEY and CDR2 SMNVEV (reference sequence). CDR3 length: 15 amino acids. V shed 8 bases, J shed 5 bases, and the junction held 13 bases outside the gene matches.

The rearrangement joins TRBV29-1 to TRBJ2-2; TRBD2 aligns across 13 bases. Germline V lookup: CDR1 SQVTM, CDR2 ANQGSEA. The CDR3 length is 15 residues. V lost 5 bases, J lost 7 bases, and 7 bases stayed unmatched. The CDR3 DNA is TGCAGCGTTCAACTAGCGGGGGGGTATGGCGGGGAGCTGTTTTTT. Translating gives CSVQLAGGYGGELFF.

This chain links TRBV15 with TRBJ1-2, with no clear D. Germline loops: CDR1 LNHNV, CDR2 YYDKDF (reference sequence). Trimming stripped 3 bases from V and 12 bases from J, with 14 bases between. The CDR3 runs to 12 residues. The CDR3 loop is CATSSGSFTNTF. CDR3 nucleotides: TGTGCCACCAGCAGTGGTAGTTTCACGAACACCTTC.

The chain is built from TRBV7-6 and TRBJ1-5; D is unresolved. V shed 3 bases and J shed 6 bases, with 12 bases lying between them. The CDR3 is 14 amino acids. Germline V CDR1 and CDR2: SGHVS, FNYEAQ. The CDR3 region has the DNA TGTGCCAGCAGCTTGACCCCCGGAAGTCAGCCCCAGCATTTT. Protein product: CASSLTPGSQPQHF.

This sequence joins TRBV30 and TRBJ1-1; D is ambiguous. This CDR3 is built from 10 residues. The V end was cut by 4 bases, the J end by 3 bases, with 3 bases between. Germline CDR1 reads GTSNPN; CDR2 reads SVGIG (reference sequence). The CDR3 reads CAWIHTEAFF. CDR3 DNA sequence: TGTGCCTGGATCCACACTGAAGCTTTCTTT. Combining the CDR3 with reference TRBV30 and TRBJ1-1 gives the whole variable domain SQTIHQWPATLVQPVGSPLSLECTVEGTSNPNLYWYRQAAGRGLQLLFYSVGIGQISSEVPQNLSASRPQDRQFILSSKKLLLSDSGFYLCAWIHTEAFFGQGTRLTVV.

This clonotype was picked up many times. This sequence joins TRBV4-2 and TRBJ2-1; 9 bases are shared with TRBD1. CDR1 is LGHNA, CDR2 YNFKEQ, per germline. The trim removed 3 bases at V and 2 bases at J, leaving 2 bases unmatched. This CDR3 has 15 amino acids. Here the CDR3 reads CASSQDRGPYNEQFF. DNA of the CDR3: TGTGCCAGCAGCCAGGACAGGGGACCCTACAATGAGCAGTTCTTC.

The chain joins TRBV2 to TRBJ2-7; a possible D gene is TRBD1 (6 bases). Germline V gene lookup returns CDR1 SNHLY and CDR2 FYNNEI. The ends were cut back, 5 bases at V and 4 bases at J, with 9 bases in the middle. The CDR3 has 12 amino acids. CDR3 DNA sequence: TGTGCCAGCAGTCGACAGGATTACGAGCAGTACTTC. Translated: CASSRQDYEQYF.

The V call is TRBV7-3, the J call TRBJ1-2; 9 nucleotides line up with TRBD1. Germline CDR1 SGHTA, CDR2 FQGTGA. J was trimmed by 1 base and V by 5 bases; bases with no gene match: 2. CDR3 size: 14 residues. In nucleotides, the CDR3 is TGTGCCAGCAGCCAGGGACAGGGTAACTATGGCTACACCTTC. It specifies CASSQGQGNYGYTF.